One TCR beta chain is described in this entry. The antigen remains undetermined. The CDR3 is made up of 15 amino acids. The germline V gene encodes CDR1 SGHTA and CDR2 FQGNSA. Trimming shortened V by 5 bases and J by 6 bases, and 20 bases separated the two germline ends. The data originate from a study of cytomegalovirus exposure and HLA in healthy donors. Whole-study results and caveats: Excluded: some indistinguishable V segments such as TRBV6-2 and TRBV6-3.

PCR amplification relied on 60 Vbeta primers (plus 13 Jbeta primers). Using immunoSEQ multiplex PCR, the repertoire was profiled, and TCRdb retains in-frame clones only, with some absent. The repertoire holds some 130,000 clones, over 60% seen once, with approximately 2% in the top ten. Unrecorded immune exposure was likely among donors, who were nominally healthy when sampled. This chain uses TRBV7-2 with TRBJ2-7; the D is unclear. The TCR comes from a man aged 25 to 40 in good health and CMV-seronegative. Sequencing input: PBMCs. The CDR3: CASSPRVDLNPEQYF. The CDR3, as DNA: TGTGCCAGCAGCCCTCGGGTAGACCTTAATCCCGAGCAGTACTTC.